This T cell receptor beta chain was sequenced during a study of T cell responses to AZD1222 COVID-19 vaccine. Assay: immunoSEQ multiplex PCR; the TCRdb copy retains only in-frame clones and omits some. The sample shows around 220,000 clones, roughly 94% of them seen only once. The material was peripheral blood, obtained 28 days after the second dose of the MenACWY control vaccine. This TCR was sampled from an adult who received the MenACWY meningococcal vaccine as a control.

The CDR3 DNA sequence: TGTGCCAGCAGCCTCGACAGTAAGAGCTCCTATAATTCACCCCTCCACTTT. Its protein is CASSLDSKSSYNSPLHF. The chain uses TRBV7-3 and TRBJ1-6; possibly TRBD1 for D (5 bases). Germline V lookup: CDR1 SGHTA, CDR2 FQGTGA. V was trimmed by 5 bases and J by 0 bases, leaving 14 bases between them. There are 17 residues in the CDR3.